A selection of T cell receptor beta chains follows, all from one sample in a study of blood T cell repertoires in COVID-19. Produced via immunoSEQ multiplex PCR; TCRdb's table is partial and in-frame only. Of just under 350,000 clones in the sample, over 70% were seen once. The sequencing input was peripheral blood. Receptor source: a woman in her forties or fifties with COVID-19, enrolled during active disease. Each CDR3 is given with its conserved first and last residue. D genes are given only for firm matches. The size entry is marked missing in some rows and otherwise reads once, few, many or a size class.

CDR3: CASNGQGLNYGYTF
DNA: TGTGCCAGCAACGGACAGGGACTGAACTATGGCTACACCTTC
J: TRBJ1-2
size: .
D: TRBD1
V: TRBV28

CDR3: CASSYGTGGLYNEQFF
DNA: TGTGCCAGCAGCTACGGGACAGGGGGCTTGTACAATGAGCAGTTCTTC
J: TRBJ2-1
size: .
D: TRBD1
V: TRBV14

CDR3: CSVGRDSGGPQHF
DNA: TGCAGCGTTGGGAGGGACAGCGGAGGGCCCCAGCATTTT
J: TRBJ1-5
size: .
D: TRBD1
V: TRBV29-1

CDR3: CASSLYLAGGNEQFF
DNA: TGTGCCAGCAGTTTATATCTAGCGGGTGGCAATGAGCAGTTCTTC
J: TRBJ2-1
size: .
D: TRBD2
V: TRBV27

CDR3: CAELTGSGTEAFF
DNA: TGTGCCGAACTGACAGGGAGCGGGACTGAAGCTTTCTTT
J: TRBJ1-1
size: .
D: TRBD1
V: TRBV30

CDR3: CASSQSGRAEAFF
DNA: TGTGCCAGCAGCCAATCTGGCAGGGCTGAAGCTTTCTTT
J: TRBJ1-1
size: .
D: .
V: TRBV16

CDR3: CASSEALRDSPRGEKLFF
DNA: TGTGCCAGCAGTGAAGCGCTTCGTGACTCCCCCCGGGGAGAAAAACTGTTTTTT
J: TRBJ1-4
size: .
D: .
V: TRBV2

CDR3: CASSLVSGSPQETQYF
DNA: TGCGCCAGCAGCTTGGTTAGCGGGAGCCCCCAAGAGACCCAGTACTTC
J: TRBJ2-5
size: .
D: TRBD2
V: TRBV5-1

CDR3: CASSPPPIWAGEATGELFF
DNA: TGTGCCAGCAGCCCTCCCCCCATTTGGGCGGGAGAGGCCACCGGGGAGCTGTTTTTT
J: TRBJ2-2
size: once
D: TRBD2
V: TRBV3-1/TRBV3-2

CDR3: CASSQQNTYNSPLHF
DNA: TGTGCCAGCAGCCAACAAAACACCTATAATTCACCCCTCCACTTT
J: TRBJ1-6
size: .
D: .
V: TRBV7-2

CDR3: CSVEGATGYYGYTF
DNA: TGCAGCGTCGAGGGAGCGACGGGCTATTATGGCTACACCTTC
J: TRBJ1-2
size: .
D: .
V: TRBV29-1

CDR3: CASSVIGGRNTGELFF
DNA: TGTGCCAGCAGCGTAATTGGCGGGCGAAACACCGGGGAGCTGTTTTTT
J: TRBJ2-2
size: .
D: .
V: TRBV9

CDR3: CASWEFVGPVSYNEQFF
DNA: TGTGCCAGCTGGGAGTTCGTTGGCCCCGTGTCTTACAATGAGCAGTTCTTC
J: TRBJ2-1
size: .
D: .
V: TRBV5-4

CDR3: CASSTGGVPYEQYF
DNA: TGTGCCAGCAGCACCGGCGGAGTCCCCTACGAGCAGTACTTC
J: TRBJ2-7
size: .
D: .
V: TRBV11-2

CDR3: CASSLRVGQQNTEAFF
DNA: TGCGCCAGCAGCCTGCGCGTTGGACAGCAGAACACTGAAGCTTTCTTT
J: TRBJ1-1
size: .
D: .
V: TRBV4-1

CDR3: CASSLALGTPGLIGELFF
DNA: TGTGCCAGCAGCTTAGCGCTGGGGACTCCGGGTTTGATCGGGGAGCTGTTTTTT
J: TRBJ2-2
size: once
D: .
V: TRBV7-9

CDR3: CAWRAGTGGYTF
DNA: TGTGCCTGGAGAGCTGGGACAGGGGGCTACACCTTC
J: TRBJ1-2
size: few
D: TRBD1
V: TRBV30

CDR3: CASSPENRETQYF
DNA: TGTGCCAGTAGTCCGGAGAACAGGGAGACCCAGTACTTC
J: TRBJ2-5
size: .
D: .
V: TRBV19

CDR3: CASSFHFSGNTIYF
DNA: TGTGCCAGCAGCTTCCACTTCTCTGGAAACACCATATATTTT
J: TRBJ1-3
size: .
D: .
V: TRBV11-2

CDR3: CASSLTGFGADTQYF
DNA: TGTGCCAGCAGCTTGACGGGGTTTGGCGCAGATACGCAGTATTTT
J: TRBJ2-3
size: .
D: .
V: TRBV5-4

CDR3: CASSSGLATISSEQFF
DNA: TGTGCCAGCTCATCGGGACTAGCGACCATCTCGAGTGAGCAGTTCTTC
J: TRBJ2-1
size: few
D: TRBD2
V: TRBV18

CDR3: CASSPHGMFREGPFEQYF
DNA: TGTGCCAGCAGCCCCCACGGGATGTTCAGGGAGGGCCCTTTCGAGCAGTACTTC
J: TRBJ2-7
size: .
D: TRBD2
V: TRBV11-2

CDR3: CASSRLAPSAGTGELFF
DNA: TGTGCCAGTAGTAGACTAGCGCCCTCCGCCGGCACCGGGGAGCTGTTTTTT
J: TRBJ2-2
size: .
D: TRBD2
V: TRBV19

CDR3: CASSTQGPLFTGELFF
DNA: TGTGCCAGCAGTACCCAGGGGCCACTTTTTACCGGGGAGCTGTTTTTT
J: TRBJ2-2
size: .
D: .
V: TRBV27

CDR3: CASSLSGTSGRNEQFF
DNA: TGCGCCAGCAGCTTGAGCGGGACTAGCGGGAGGAATGAGCAGTTCTTC
J: TRBJ2-1
size: .
D: TRBD2
V: TRBV5-1

CDR3: CASIPPDTHEQYF
DNA: TGTGCCAGCATCCCCCCCGACACCCACGAGCAGTACTTC
J: TRBJ2-7
size: .
D: .
V: TRBV28

CDR3: CASRGGAETQYF
DNA: TGTGCCAGCAGAGGGGGCGCAGAGACCCAGTACTTC
J: TRBJ2-5
size: .
D: TRBD1
V: TRBV3-1/TRBV3-2

CDR3: CASSSGRIPYF
DNA: TGCGCCAGTTCTAGCGGGAGGATCCCGTACTTC
J: TRBJ2-4
size: .
D: TRBD2
V: TRBV5-1

CDR3: CAWTSTGAGEQYF
DNA: TGTGCCTGGACCTCGACAGGTGCTGGCGAGCAGTACTTC
J: TRBJ2-7
size: once
D: .
V: TRBV30

CDR3: CASSQDLVAGATGGYTF
DNA: TGTGCCAGCAGCCAAGATTTAGTTGCGGGGGCGACGGGTGGCTACACCTTC
J: TRBJ1-2
size: .
D: .
V: TRBV4-2

CDR3: CASMSGNNSPLHF
DNA: TGTGCCAGCATGTCAGGGAATAATTCACCCCTCCACTTT
J: TRBJ1-6
size: once
D: .
V: TRBV6-5

CDR3: CASSPTLGGELFF
DNA: TGTGCCAGCAGCCCCACCCTAGGCGGGGAGCTGTTTTTT
J: TRBJ2-2
size: .
D: .
V: TRBV7-2

CDR3: CASSLVGGLVGNEQFF
DNA: TGTGCCAGCAGCTTAGTAGGGGGACTAGTTGGTAATGAGCAGTTCTTC
J: TRBJ2-1
size: once
D: TRBD2
V: TRBV11-3

CDR3: CASSMWGVTEAFF
DNA: TGTGCCAGTAGTATGTGGGGGGTCACTGAAGCTTTCTTT
J: TRBJ1-1
size: .
D: .
V: TRBV19

CDR3: CASSRGTGNYNEQFF
DNA: TGCGCCAGCAGCCGAGGGACAGGGAACTACAATGAGCAGTTCTTC
J: TRBJ2-1
size: .
D: TRBD1
V: TRBV4-3

CDR3: CASSLIQGAYTF
DNA: TGCGCCAGCAGCTTGATCCAAGGGGCATACACCTTC
J: TRBJ1-2
size: .
D: .
V: TRBV5-1

CDR3: CASSRGGDRAPEQYF
DNA: TGTGCCAGCAGCCGGGGTGGGGACAGGGCCCCCGAGCAGTACTTC
J: TRBJ2-7
size: .
D: TRBD1
V: TRBV9

CDR3: CASSFSPGLTTPSDEQFF
DNA: TGTGCCAGCAGCTTCTCCCCGGGACTAACCACCCCGTCGGATGAGCAGTTCTTC
J: TRBJ2-1
size: .
D: TRBD2
V: TRBV7-2

CDR3: CASSVATGMNNSPLHF
DNA: TGTGCCAGCAGCGTAGCGACAGGGATGAATAATTCACCCCTCCACTTT
J: TRBJ1-6
size: .
D: TRBD1
V: TRBV9

CDR3: CASSFGQGRYEQYF
DNA: TGTGCCAGCAGCTTCGGACAGGGGCGCTACGAGCAGTACTTC
J: TRBJ2-7
size: .
D: TRBD1
V: TRBV11-2

CDR3: CASSPSPGQGATEAFF
DNA: TGCGCCAGCAGCCCCTCCCCGGGACAGGGGGCCACTGAAGCTTTCTTT
J: TRBJ1-1
size: once
D: TRBD1
V: TRBV4-1

CDR3: CASSLSPGSGTGELFF
DNA: TGTGCCAGCAGCTTAAGTCCGGGTAGCGGGACCGGGGAGCTGTTTTTT
J: TRBJ2-2
size: .
D: TRBD2
V: TRBV7-2